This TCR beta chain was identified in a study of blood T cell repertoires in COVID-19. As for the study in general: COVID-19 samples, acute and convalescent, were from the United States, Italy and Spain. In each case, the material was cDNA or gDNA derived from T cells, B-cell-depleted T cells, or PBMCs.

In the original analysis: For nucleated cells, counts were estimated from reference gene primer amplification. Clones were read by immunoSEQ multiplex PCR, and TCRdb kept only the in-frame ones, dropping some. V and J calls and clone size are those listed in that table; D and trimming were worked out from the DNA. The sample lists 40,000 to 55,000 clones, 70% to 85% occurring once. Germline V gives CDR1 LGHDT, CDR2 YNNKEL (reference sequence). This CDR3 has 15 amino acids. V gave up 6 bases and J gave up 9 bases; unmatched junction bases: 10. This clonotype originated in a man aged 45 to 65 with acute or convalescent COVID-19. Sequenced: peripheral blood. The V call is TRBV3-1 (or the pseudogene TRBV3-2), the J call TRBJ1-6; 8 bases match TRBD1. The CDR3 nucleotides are TGTGCCAGCAGTCTTCCCCAGGGGGCTGGTTCACCCCTCCACTTT. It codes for CASSLPQGAGSPLHF.